These 25 T cell receptor beta chains share one sample of origin, sequenced in a study of T cell clonality in common variable immunodeficiency. TCRdb's table, derived via immunoSEQ multiplex PCR, lists solely in-frame clones and lacks some. The sample was found to contain about 52,000 clones, and every one recurs. The sample comprised peripheral blood mononuclear cells. All receptors derive from a person aged 18 to 70 in good health.

This clone was seen repeatedly, ten times or more. Read sequence stops 3 residues before the CDR3 end, and the germline J gene provides the missing end. The chain uses TRBV5-1 and TRBJ1-2; D may be TRBD1 (6 bases). The germline V gene has CDR1 SGHRS and CDR2 YFSETQ. This CDR3 comprises 13 residues. CDR3 region: CASSLAGGRGYTF. CDR3 DNA (partial): TGCGCCAGCAGCTTGGCGGGGGGCAGGGGC.

Ten or more counts support this clone. The read halts 3 residues ahead of the CDR3 end, with the missing end drawn from the germline J gene. V usage is TRBV7-2 and J usage is TRBJ1-5; D remains ambiguous. Germline V gene data show CDR1 as SGHTA and CDR2 as FQGNSA. The ends were cut back, 7 bases at V and 8 bases at J, with 9 bases in the middle. The CDR3 is made up of 11 amino acids. CDR3 DNA, as far as it was read: TGTGCCAGCACCCCGTTCGAGCCC. It specifies CASTPFEP. In full, the CDR3 reads CASTPFEPQHF.

This clone was counted many times. The sequenced fragment ends 3 residues before the CDR3 boundary, so the rest is inferred from the germline J gene. This rearrangement joins TRBV2 to TRBJ2-5, with TRBD2 as a possible D gene (6 bases). V lost 3 bases, J lost 7 bases, and 12 bases lay in between. The CDR3 runs 13 residues. Germline-derived CDR1 and CDR2 are SNHLY and FYNNEI. CDR3 bases read: TGTGCCAGCAGTGATGCCGGGAGCGGGACC. Its translation is CASSDAGSGT. The CDR3, in full, reads CASSDAGSGTQYF. Complete variable domain (other parts from reference TRBV2 and TRBJ2-5): EPEVTQTPSHQVTQMGQEVILRCVPISNHLYFYWYRQILGQKVEFLVSFYNNEISEKSEIFDDQFSVERPDGSNFTLKIRSTKLEDSAMYFCASSDAGSGTQYFGPGTRLLVL.

CDR3 bases read: TGTGCCAGCAGCTCAGGGGGCGCGGGGACCGGGGAG. Translated, it gives CASSSGGAGTGE. The whole CDR3 reads CASSSGGAGTGELFF. This chain links TRBV2 with TRBJ2-2, with 8 bases fitting TRBD1. The observed sequence ends 3 residues before the CDR3 terminus, with the missing tail filled in from the germline J gene. The germline CDR1 and CDR2 sequences are SNHLY and FYNNEI. This CDR3 spans 15 amino acids. Unmatched junction bases numbered 8, after V lost 6 bases and J lost 5 bases.

This clone was seen ten or more times. The read ends 3 residues early relative to the CDR3; the germline J gene fills the gap. The chain joins TRBV7-9 to TRBJ1-6, with TRBD1 matching over 7 bases. J gave up 7 bases and V 5 bases, and 5 bases lay outside the gene matches. Germline lookup yields CDR1 SEHNR and CDR2 FQNEAQ (reference sequence). This CDR3 has 14 residues. The DNA read from the CDR3 is TGTGCCAGCAGCAAGGGACAGCTGAATTCACCC. It yields the protein CASSKGQLNSP. From start to end, the CDR3 is CASSKGQLNSPLHF.

This clone showed up many times. With the read ending 3 residues before the CDR3 end, the germline J gene is used to fill in that end. The chain recombines TRBV4-1 with TRBJ2-3; TRBD2 is a possible D gene (5 bases). V gave up 1 base and J gave up 5 bases, with 10 bases separating them. Germline assignment: CDR1 MGHRA and CDR2 YSYEKL. CDR3 length: 14 amino acids. The chain's CDR3 is CASSQVRRGDTQYF. CDR3 bases read: TGCGCCAGCAGCCAAGTTCGACGGGGAGATACG.

This clone was picked up many times. The part of the CDR3 DNA that was read is TGTGCCAGCAGTAAAGACAGGGTCTACGAAAAA. This translates into CASSKDRVYEK. The complete CDR3 sequence is CASSKDRVYEKLFF. V is TRBV2 and J is TRBJ1-4, with 7 bases that match TRBD1. The read is 3 residues too short to cover the CDR3 end, so that end is filled in from the germline J gene. The CDR3 has 14 residues. The V gene end was trimmed by 5 bases and the J gene end by 8 bases; junction bases not matched to a gene: 8. Germline values: CDR1 SNHLY, CDR2 FYNNEI.

This clone turned up a few times. The read comes to an end 3 residues before the CDR3 does, leaving the germline J gene to fill in the end. The chain employs TRBV5-6 and TRBJ2-7; 9 positions agree with TRBD1. The CDR3 length is 15 residues. Germline CDR1 and CDR2: SGHDT and YYEEEE. J lost 5 bases, V lost 2 bases, and 8 bases had no gene match. Partial CDR3 DNA: TGTGCCAGCAGCTTCACCGGGACAGGGCGGAACGAG. This sequence encodes CASSFTGTGRNE. The CDR3 in full is CASSFTGTGRNEQYF.

There are many counts of this clone. The read gets to within 3 residues of the CDR3 end, and the germline J gene fills in the rest. This sequence joins TRBV7-2 and TRBJ1-3; unclear D gene. The CDR3 loop spans 13 amino acids. Trimming stripped 1 base from V and 4 bases from J, with 5 bases between. Per the germline V gene, CDR1 is SGHTA and CDR2 is FQGNSA. CDR3 amino acids: CASSLVRGNTIYF. The CDR3 DNA, read in part, is TGTGCCAGCAGCTTAGTACGGGGAAACACC.

This clone showed up many times. The missing CDR3 end, 3 residues past where the read stops, is filled in from the germline J gene. The gene calls are TRBV3-1 (or the pseudogene TRBV3-2) and TRBJ2-7; no definite D call. Germline values: CDR1 LGHDT, CDR2 YNNKEL (reference sequence). The CDR3 is 12 residues long. Trimming took off 1 base at V and 3 bases at J, with 4 bases between the two ends. CDR3 in amino acids: CASSQAVYEQYF. The sequenced part of the CDR3 DNA is TGTGCCAGCAGCCAAGCAGTCTACGAG.

This clone was recorded at least ten times. The read stops 3 residues short of the end of the CDR3; the missing end is completed from the germline J gene. The chain links TRBV7-2 to TRBJ2-5; D may be TRBD2 (6 bases). Trimming shortened V by 10 bases and J by 3 bases, and 15 bases separated the two germline ends. This CDR3 is 13 amino acids long. The V gene's germline CDR1 is SGHTA and CDR2 FQGNSA. The covered CDR3 bases are TGTGCCACCTCGACTAGTCGGGAAGAGACC. It yields the protein CATSTSREET. The whole CDR3 sequence reads CATSTSREETQYF.

This clone showed up many times. Read coverage stops 3 residues before the CDR3 terminus; the germline J gene supplies the remainder. The rearrangement uses TRBV29-1 and TRBJ2-1; maybe TRBD1 (5 bases). Trimming pared 2 bases from V and 4 bases from J, leaving 9 bases between. Germline V gene sequence: CDR1 SQVTM, CDR2 ANQGSEA. The length of the CDR3 is 13 residues. The CDR3 DNA, read in part, is TGCAGCGTTGAACGTGGGGCTTACAATGAG. Amino acids: CSVERGAYNE. The CDR3 as a whole reads CSVERGAYNEQFF.

This clone was seen at least ten times. The read ends 3 residues before the CDR3 terminus; that terminus is restored from the germline J gene. V gene TRBV20-1 combines with J gene TRBJ1-2; D might be TRBD1 (6 bases). Germline assignment: CDR1 DFQATT and CDR2 SNEGSKA (reference sequence). The CDR3 totals 16 residues. V gave up 3 bases and J gave up 6 bases, with 23 bases separating them. The covered CDR3 bases are TGCAGTGCTAGGGAGCCGGGGACACACCTTCTGGATGGC. Translation gives CSAREPGTHLLDG. The whole CDR3 region reads CSAREPGTHLLDGYTF.

Turning to this clone: Sequencing ends 3 residues short of the CDR3 end; the germline J gene provides the rest. V is TRBV23-1 and J is TRBJ2-7; maybe TRBD2 (6 bases). TRBV23-1 is sorted into the ORF group, with uncertain function. The CDR3 runs to 17 residues. The V and J ends lost 1 base and 6 bases respectively, with 22 bases between them. The CDR3 sequence is CASSQLAPRGPGAEQYF. The DNA read from the CDR3 is TGCGCCAGCAGTCAATTAGCCCCAAGGGGTCCGGGAGCCGAG.

On this clone: The observed sequence ends 3 residues before the CDR3 terminus, with the missing tail filled in from the germline J gene. The chain joins TRBV10-2 to TRBJ1-2; maybe TRBD1 (6 bases). This CDR3 has 14 residues. Germline-derived CDR1 and CDR2 are WSHSY and SAAADI. V was cut by 5 bases and J by 4 bases, with 14 bases left in between. Incomplete CDR3 DNA: TGCGCCAGCAGTTCGCAGGGGCCGCCCTATGGC. Protein product: CASSSQGPPYG. The complete CDR3 reads CASSSQGPPYGYTF.

This clone was seen many times. Read sequence stops 3 residues before the CDR3 end, and the germline J gene provides the missing end. The chain employs TRBV30 and TRBJ1-4; D unresolved. The CDR3 is 15 amino acids. With 1 base removed from V and 0 bases from J, the gap between germline ends came to 9 bases. Germline values: CDR1 GTSNPN, CDR2 SVGIG (reference sequence). The CDR3 loop is CAWSGPRATNEKLFF. The CDR3 DNA, read in part, is TGTGCCTGGAGTGGCCCCAGAGCAACTAATGAAAAA.

This clone was seen more than once but under ten times. From the germline J gene comes the end of the CDR3, since the read stops 3 residues before it. J is TRBJ2-1 and V is TRBV6-2 or TRBV6-3; D might be TRBD2 (7 bases). This CDR3 spans 16 amino acids. CDR1 and CDR2 (germline): MNHEY, SVGEGT. Trimming stripped 3 bases from V and 8 bases from J, with 20 bases between. CDR3 amino acids: CASSYLSGGGPDEQFF. Partial CDR3 DNA: TGTGCCAGCAGTTATCTTTCGGGGGGCGGTCCAGATGAG.

This clone was observed many times. The CDR3 goes on 3 residues after the read ends, and that part is filled in from the germline J gene. The chain has TRBV20-1 and TRBJ1-6, with TRBD1 identical over 12 bases. The germline V gene has CDR1 DFQATT and CDR2 SNEGSKA (reference sequence). V gave up 6 bases and J gave up 4 bases; unmatched junction bases: 13. The CDR3 is made up of 18 amino acids. The CDR3 loop is CSALGQGATLIYNSPLHF. CDR3 DNA (partial): TGCAGTGCATTGGGACAGGGGGCCACCCTGATTTATAATTCACCC.

This clone has a count of ten or more. The read falls 3 residues short of the CDR3 end, and the missing part is taken from the germline J gene. Other nucleotide sequences from this sample produce the same CDR3. The rearrangement links TRBV5-1 to TRBJ2-1, with 9 nucleotides matching TRBD1. Germline V gene lookup returns CDR1 SGHRS and CDR2 YFSETQ. CDR3 length: 15 residues. J was trimmed by 3 bases and V by 4 bases; bases with no gene match: 5. This chain's CDR3 is CASSPGQGNYNEQFF. The part of the CDR3 DNA that was read is TGCGCCAGCAGCCCCGGACAGGGGAACTACAATGAG. Full variable domain (outside the CDR3, taken from reference TRBV5-1 and TRBJ2-1): KAGVTQTPRYLIKTRGQQVTLSCSPISGHRSVSWYQQTPGQGLQFLFEYFSETQRNKGNFPGRFSGRQFSNSRSEMNVSTLELGDSALYLCASSPGQGNYNEQFFGPGTRLTVL.

This clone was picked up a small number of times. The read halts 3 residues ahead of the CDR3 end, with the missing end drawn from the germline J gene. The chain uses TRBV7-9 and TRBJ2-7, with a weak D call TRBD1 (5 bases). The CDR3 totals 15 residues. The germline V and J ends were trimmed by 1 base and 3 bases, with 13 bases remaining between them. Per germline, CDR1 SEHNR and CDR2 FQNEAQ (reference sequence). The sequenced part of the CDR3 DNA is TGTGCCAGCAGCTTAGTAGTGACAGATCGCTACGAG. Translating gives CASSLVVTDRYE. The whole CDR3 region reads CASSLVVTDRYEQYF.

This clone was seen many times. The read halts 3 residues ahead of the CDR3 end, with the missing end drawn from the germline J gene. This chain joins TRBV28 and TRBJ2-1; D is perhaps TRBD2 (7 bases). V shed 8 bases and J shed 5 bases, with 13 bases lying between them. Germline lookup yields CDR1 MDHEN and CDR2 SYDVKM. The length of the CDR3 is 13 residues. Incomplete CDR3 DNA: TGTGCCAGCTGGGGGGGCCGCGACAATGAG. Protein sequence: CASWGGRDNE. The full CDR3 sequence reads CASWGGRDNEQFF. The full variable domain, its missing parts supplied by reference TRBV28 and TRBJ2-1, is DVKVTQSSRYLVKRTGEKVFLECVQDMDHENMFWYRQDPGLGLRLIYFSYDVKMKEKGDIPEGYSVSREKKERFSLILESASTNQTSMYLCASWGGRDNEQFFGPGTRLTVL.

In this sample, this clone turned up many times. The read ends 3 residues shy of where the CDR3 ends; the end is completed using the germline J gene. This chain links TRBV5-1 with TRBJ2-5, with 11 bases matching TRBD2. The CDR3 runs 15 residues. Germline CDR1 and CDR2: SGHRS and YFSETQ. J lost 4 bases, V lost 4 bases, and 6 bases had no gene match. Partial CDR3 DNA: TGCGCCAGCAGCCTATTAGCGGGAGGGGGAGAGACC. It codes for CASSLLAGGGET. The entire CDR3 protein reads CASSLLAGGGETQYF.

This clone was detected ten times or more. The CDR3 extends 3 residues past the end of the read, so its final part is completed from the germline J gene. The V call is TRBV7-2, the J call TRBJ2-1, with a possible D match to TRBD1 (5 bases). CDR1 and CDR2 (germline): SGHTA, FQGNSA. With 6 bases removed from V and 7 bases from J, the gap between germline ends came to 16 bases. The CDR3 runs 14 residues. The part of the CDR3 DNA that was read is TGTGCCAGCAGTATTAACATAGGGGCGAATGAG. This codes for CASSINIGANE. The CDR3 reads in full as CASSINIGANEQFF.

This clone was seen more than once but under ten times. The CDR3 is cut off 3 residues early in the read; its end comes from the germline J gene. The gene calls are TRBV19 and TRBJ2-3; 7 nucleotides agree with TRBD1. CDR3 size: 16 residues. Germline lookup yields CDR1 LNHDA and CDR2 SQIVND (reference sequence). The CDR3 reads CASAPPGTQGRSPQYF. The sequenced part of the CDR3 DNA is TGTGCCAGTGCCCCGCCCGGGACACAGGGGCGGTCCCCG.

This clone was counted ten times or more. Sequencing ends 3 residues short of the CDR3 end; the germline J gene provides the rest. The rearrangement uses TRBV19 and TRBJ2-2; 7 bases fit TRBD1. The CDR3 sequence is 14 residues long. Germline V lookup: CDR1 LNHDA, CDR2 SQIVND (reference sequence). V was pared by 7 bases and J by 6 bases, with 8 bases of the junction left unmatched. The CDR3 here is CASKGDRVSGELFF. Partial CDR3 DNA: TGTGCCAGTAAGGGGGACAGAGTCTCCGGGGAG.